This TCR beta chain was retrieved from a study of T cells in Graves' hyperthyroidism and ophthalmopathy. This clonotype was observed at least ten times. RNA transcripts were the template for amplifying TCR beta CDR3 regions. Carried out on the TCR CDR3, a first-round RT-PCR used the HTBI primer set. TCRdb fed the multiplex PCR reads into MiXCR, producing one record per CDR3 protein. The sample gives 80,000 to 100,000 distinct CDR3 sequences, about 37% of which show up once; 10% is in the top ten. Germline values: CDR1 SQVTM, CDR2 ANQGSEA. V lost 3 bases and J lost 2, with 6 bases in between. The CDR3 loop spans 12 amino acids.

The V and J genes are TRBV29-1 and TRBJ2-3; D remains unclear. This sequence was found in a woman aged 25 to 39 with Graves' hyperthyroidism. The sequenced material came from peripheral blood or thyroid tissue (not recorded which). The CDR3 protein is CSVDRATDTQYF. CDR3 in DNA: TGCAGCGTTGACCGGGCCACAGATACGCAGTATTTT.